Sequencing of this TCR beta chain was carried out in a study of shared clonotypes between healthy human individuals. Study context: Every donor yielded three CD4 naive, three CD4 memory, two CD8 naive and one CD8 memory plate.

On this clone itself: The antigen is undetermined.

The CDR3 runs to 14 residues. Trimming took 1 base from V and 3 from J, leaving 9 bases between them. Germline V lookup: CDR1 MNHEY, CDR2 SMNVEV (reference sequence). TCRdb keeps only in-frame clones here, not all; method: immunoSEQ multiplex PCR. Of about 530,000 clones detected, 90% to 97% appear once; the ten largest clones hold roughly 0.06%. The study's findings and limits: What limited the represented genetic and exposure-history diversity was the small number of donors. A few donors showed sharing of 4.5% to 6% of naive CD4 clonotypes.

The authors divided CD4+ cells into CD45RA+ naive and CD45RA-negative memory subsets. The source is a woman aged 30 to 39 in good health. The sample was naive CD4+ T cells sorted from blood. Subset specified: CD45RA+ positively selected. The J gene is TRBJ1-2, the V gene TRBV27; a possible D gene is TRBD1 (5 bases). CDR3 amino acids: CASSLLGRDYGYTF. DNA for the CDR3: TGTGCCAGCAGTTTATTGGGCAGGGACTATGGCTACACCTTC.